This is a list of T cell receptor beta chains from one sample in a study of T-cell reconstitution after alpha-beta-depleted transplantation in children. A single record per CDR3 protein comes from TCRdb applying MiXCR to the PCR reads. The sample holds 450,000 to 700,000 distinct CDR3 sequences; roughly 27% are singletons and the top ten take 30% to 45%. The material was PBMCs, obtained before TCRalphabeta/CD19-depleted stem cell transplant. The source of these receptors is a boy in the first two years of life with Wiskott-Aldrich syndrome, due to receive a stem cell transplant. CDR3s include the opening cysteine and the closing phenylalanine or tryptophan. Fields, in order: D gene, J gene, clone size, V gene, CDR3 DNA, CDR3 protein. D genes are given only for firm matches. Clone size is stated in some rows and not others, as once, few, many or a class when expanded.

d_gene: NA
j_gene: TRBJ2-5
abundance: NA
v_gene: TRBV20-1
CDR3nt: TGCAGTGCTCCCCCGTACAGGTCGTACCAAGAGACCCAGTACTTC
CDR3aa: CSAPPYRSYQETQYF

d_gene: NA
j_gene: TRBJ2-5
abundance: few
v_gene: TRBV5-6
CDR3nt: TGTGCCAGCAGCTTGGGACTGATGTACCAAGAGACCCAGTACTTC
CDR3aa: CASSLGLMYQETQYF

d_gene: NA
j_gene: TRBJ1-3
abundance: few
v_gene: TRBV29-1
CDR3nt: TGCAGCGTCTCGGAGGGCACAATCTCTGGAAACACCATATATTTT
CDR3aa: CSVSEGTISGNTIYF

d_gene: NA
j_gene: TRBJ2-7
abundance: few
v_gene: TRBV27
CDR3nt: TGTGCCAGCAGCCATCGGCGCAGGCTCGAGCAGTACTTC
CDR3aa: CASSHRRRLEQYF

d_gene: NA
j_gene: TRBJ1-1
abundance: few
v_gene: TRBV29-1
CDR3nt: TGCAGCGTTGAAAAGAGGATGAACACTGAAGCTTTCTTT
CDR3aa: CSVEKRMNTEAFF

d_gene: TRBD1
j_gene: TRBJ1-1
abundance: NA
v_gene: TRBV20-1
CDR3nt: TGCAGTGGGACAGGGGTGAACACTGAAGCTTTCTTT
CDR3aa: CSGTGVNTEAFF

d_gene: NA
j_gene: TRBJ2-7
abundance: NA
v_gene: TRBV7-2
CDR3nt: TGTGCCAGCAGCTCCTCCCGACAGAACATATACGAGCAGTACTTC
CDR3aa: CASSSSRQNIYEQYF

d_gene: TRBD2
j_gene: TRBJ2-3
abundance: NA
v_gene: TRBV5-1
CDR3nt: TGCGCCAGCAGTTTCGGACTAGCGGGCGGGGTTTCGCAGTATTTT
CDR3aa: CASSFGLAGGVSQYF

d_gene: TRBD1
j_gene: TRBJ2-4
abundance: few
v_gene: TRBV3-1
CDR3nt: TGTGCCAGCAGCCAAGTGGGACAGAATCAGTACTTC
CDR3aa: CASSQVGQNQYF

d_gene: NA
j_gene: TRBJ2-1
abundance: NA
v_gene: TRBV7-2
CDR3nt: TGTGCCAGCAGCTTACGAGCGGGCCATGTCGATGAGCAGTTCTTC
CDR3aa: CASSLRAGHVDEQFF

d_gene: NA
j_gene: TRBJ2-7
abundance: NA
v_gene: TRBV20-1
CDR3nt: TGCAGTGCTAGAGTTTCACGGAATACCTACGAGCAGTACTTC
CDR3aa: CSARVSRNTYEQYF

d_gene: NA
j_gene: TRBJ1-4
abundance: NA
v_gene: TRBV6-5
CDR3nt: TGTGCCAGCAGTTGGGGGGGAACTATTGAAAAACTGTTTTTT
CDR3aa: CASSWGGTIEKLFF

d_gene: NA
j_gene: TRBJ2-5
abundance: NA
v_gene: TRBV12-3/TRBV12-4
CDR3nt: TGTGCCAGCAGTTTAGCGCTTATAGGACCCCAAATCGGGAGAGAGACCCAGTACTTC
CDR3aa: CASSLALIGPQIGRETQYF

d_gene: TRBD1
j_gene: TRBJ2-5
abundance: few
v_gene: TRBV12-3/TRBV12-4
CDR3nt: TGTGCCAGCAGTTTGAGATCCAGGGGGATATTTGGAGAGACCCAGTACTTC
CDR3aa: CASSLRSRGIFGETQYF

d_gene: TRBD2
j_gene: TRBJ2-2
abundance: few
v_gene: TRBV10-3
CDR3nt: TGTGCCATCAGGAAAGCCGAGACTAGCGCCGGGGAGCTGTTTTTT
CDR3aa: CAIRKAETSAGELFF

d_gene: NA
j_gene: TRBJ1-1
abundance: few
v_gene: TRBV6-5
CDR3nt: TGTGCCAGCAGTTTACAGGGTTCGGTGAACACTGAAGCTTTCTTT
CDR3aa: CASSLQGSVNTEAFF

d_gene: NA
j_gene: TRBJ2-6
abundance: NA
v_gene: TRBV20-1
CDR3nt: TGCAGTGCACTTTTTATTGGGGCCAACGTCCTGACTTTC
CDR3aa: CSALFIGANVLTF

d_gene: NA
j_gene: TRBJ2-1
abundance: NA
v_gene: TRBV20-1
CDR3nt: TGCAGTGCTGCACAGACTAGACTAACCAATGAGCAGTTCTTC
CDR3aa: CSAAQTRLTNEQFF

d_gene: TRBD1
j_gene: TRBJ1-1
abundance: few
v_gene: TRBV20-1
CDR3nt: TGCAGTGCGGGGGGACAGGGGCTCGGAGCTTTCTTT
CDR3aa: CSAGGQGLGAFF

d_gene: TRBD2
j_gene: TRBJ2-7
abundance: NA
v_gene: TRBV7-9
CDR3nt: TGTGCCAGCAGCACAGCGGGATCGGGCTTCGAGCAGTACTTC
CDR3aa: CASSTAGSGFEQYF

d_gene: TRBD1
j_gene: TRBJ1-2
abundance: NA
v_gene: TRBV5-1
CDR3nt: TGCGCCAGCAGCTATGCACAGGGGGCCGTTGGCTACACCTTC
CDR3aa: CASSYAQGAVGYTF

d_gene: NA
j_gene: TRBJ1-1
abundance: NA
v_gene: TRBV2
CDR3nt: TGTGCCAGCATCAAGGACCGACTGAACACTGAAGCTTTCTTT
CDR3aa: CASIKDRLNTEAFF

d_gene: NA
j_gene: TRBJ1-1
abundance: NA
v_gene: TRBV7-9
CDR3nt: TGTGCCAGCAGCGAGCGGGACGGAAACACTGAAGCTTTCTTT
CDR3aa: CASSERDGNTEAFF

d_gene: TRBD2
j_gene: TRBJ2-3
abundance: few
v_gene: TRBV12-3/TRBV12-4
CDR3nt: TGTGCCAGCTTCTGGGGAGCGGGAGTAGTAGATACGCAGTATTTT
CDR3aa: CASFWGAGVVDTQYF

d_gene: NA
j_gene: TRBJ2-7
abundance: few
v_gene: TRBV5-1
CDR3nt: TGCGCCAGCAGCTTTGGTGGGGGCTCGGGCGAGCAGTACTTC
CDR3aa: CASSFGGGSGEQYF

d_gene: NA
j_gene: TRBJ2-1
abundance: NA
v_gene: TRBV12-3/TRBV12-4
CDR3nt: TGTGCCAGCAGTCTCATGGGTTGGAGGGACAATGAGCAGTTCTTC
CDR3aa: CASSLMGWRDNEQFF

d_gene: NA
j_gene: TRBJ1-1
abundance: few
v_gene: TRBV20-1
CDR3nt: TGCAGTGCCACCGTGAGGACTGAAGCTTTCTTT
CDR3aa: CSATVRTEAFF

d_gene: NA
j_gene: TRBJ1-5
abundance: few
v_gene: TRBV21-1
CDR3nt: TGTGCCAGCAGCAAACTTTCAGACGGAAACAATCAGCCCCAGCATTTT
CDR3aa: CASSKLSDGNNQPQHF

d_gene: TRBD2
j_gene: TRBJ2-1
abundance: NA
v_gene: TRBV30
CDR3nt: TGTGCCTGGAGTGTACGGAGTAGCGGGAGGTCCCATGAGCAGTTCTTC
CDR3aa: CAWSVRSSGRSHEQFF

d_gene: NA
j_gene: TRBJ2-7
abundance: few
v_gene: TRBV5-1
CDR3nt: TGCGCCAGCAGCCCCCCGACGGGCTCCTACGAGCAGTACTTC
CDR3aa: CASSPPTGSYEQYF

d_gene: TRBD1
j_gene: TRBJ1-6
abundance: NA
v_gene: TRBV5-1
CDR3nt: TGCGCCAGCAGCTTAGAGGGGGCCGATTATAATTCACCCCTCCACTTT
CDR3aa: CASSLEGADYNSPLHF

d_gene: TRBD1
j_gene: TRBJ2-5
abundance: few
v_gene: TRBV7-7
CDR3nt: TGTGCCAGCAGCAACAGGGGGCTATCCGAGACCCAGTACTTC
CDR3aa: CASSNRGLSETQYF

d_gene: TRBD1
j_gene: TRBJ1-5
abundance: few
v_gene: TRBV5-1
CDR3nt: TGCGCCAGCAGCCCTACAGGGGATTATGGCAATCAGCCCCAGCATTTT
CDR3aa: CASSPTGDYGNQPQHF

d_gene: NA
j_gene: TRBJ2-5
abundance: NA
v_gene: TRBV4-2
CDR3nt: TGTGCCAGCAGCCCAGGGGTGGCCGGCCAGACCCAGTACTTC
CDR3aa: CASSPGVAGQTQYF

d_gene: TRBD1
j_gene: TRBJ1-1
abundance: NA
v_gene: TRBV12-3/TRBV12-4
CDR3nt: TGTGCCAGCAGTACCCGACAGGGCCCTACGAACACTGAAGCTTTGTTT
CDR3aa: CASSTRQGPTNTEALF

d_gene: TRBD1
j_gene: TRBJ1-5
abundance: NA
v_gene: TRBV6-5
CDR3nt: TGTGCCAGCAGTTCCGGGACAGGGGGCGCGTCTGGTCAGCCCCAGCATTTT
CDR3aa: CASSSGTGGASGQPQHF

d_gene: NA
j_gene: TRBJ2-5
abundance: NA
v_gene: TRBV5-1
CDR3nt: TGCGCCAGCAGCTCATCGACGTGGGGGGGCGAGACCCAGTACTTC
CDR3aa: CASSSSTWGGETQYF

d_gene: TRBD2
j_gene: TRBJ2-7
abundance: NA
v_gene: TRBV5-1
CDR3nt: TGCGCCAGCAGCTTGACCTCGGGACTAACAGGGCAGTACTTC
CDR3aa: CASSLTSGLTGQYF

d_gene: TRBD2
j_gene: TRBJ2-7
abundance: NA
v_gene: TRBV20-1
CDR3nt: TGCAGTGCGGACTCCGCCGTAGCGGGGACCTACGAGCAGTACTTC
CDR3aa: CSADSAVAGTYEQYF

d_gene: TRBD1
j_gene: TRBJ1-6
abundance: NA
v_gene: TRBV5-1
CDR3nt: TGCGCCAGCAGCTTTACCGGGACAGATTCACCCCTCCACTTT
CDR3aa: CASSFTGTDSPLHF

d_gene: NA
j_gene: TRBJ2-5
abundance: NA
v_gene: TRBV6-1
CDR3nt: TGTGCCAGCAGTGAAGCCTGGAACACGGCGGGGGAGACCCAGTACTTC
CDR3aa: CASSEAWNTAGETQYF

d_gene: NA
j_gene: TRBJ2-1
abundance: many
v_gene: TRBV6-5
CDR3nt: TGTGCCAGCAGTTACTTAGGGAGCTCCTACAATGAGCAGTTCTTC
CDR3aa: CASSYLGSSYNEQFF

d_gene: NA
j_gene: TRBJ2-5
abundance: NA
v_gene: TRBV29-1
CDR3nt: TGCAGCGGCCGACTGTTAGGGTCGGAGACCCAGTACTTC
CDR3aa: CSGRLLGSETQYF

d_gene: TRBD2
j_gene: TRBJ2-7
abundance: few
v_gene: TRBV5-1
CDR3nt: TGCGCCAGCAGCTTGGGGGGGACTAAACCCCACTACGAGCAGTACTTC
CDR3aa: CASSLGGTKPHYEQYF

d_gene: NA
j_gene: TRBJ2-3
abundance: few
v_gene: TRBV6-1
CDR3nt: TGTGCCAGCAGCCTACTAGGGGTGAACACAGATACGCAGTATTTT
CDR3aa: CASSLLGVNTDTQYF

d_gene: NA
j_gene: TRBJ2-1
abundance: few
v_gene: TRBV2
CDR3nt: TGTGCCAGCAGGGCCGGGACACATTACAATGAGCAGTTCTTC
CDR3aa: CASRAGTHYNEQFF

d_gene: NA
j_gene: TRBJ2-1
abundance: NA
v_gene: TRBV5-1
CDR3nt: TGCGCCAGCAGCTTGAGATGGGGCTCCTACAATGAGCAGTTCTTC
CDR3aa: CASSLRWGSYNEQFF

d_gene: NA
j_gene: TRBJ1-6
abundance: NA
v_gene: TRBV5-1
CDR3nt: NA
CDR3aa: CASSILAVFDSPLHF

d_gene: NA
j_gene: TRBJ1-2
abundance: NA
v_gene: TRBV27
CDR3nt: TGTGCCAGCAGTTTAATAGGGAGGGATGGCTACACCTTC
CDR3aa: CASSLIGRDGYTF

d_gene: NA
j_gene: TRBJ2-5
abundance: NA
v_gene: TRBV3-1
CDR3nt: TGTGCCAGCAGCCTTAAGTACCAAGAGACCCAGTACTTC
CDR3aa: CASSLKYQETQYF

d_gene: NA
j_gene: TRBJ2-7
abundance: NA
v_gene: TRBV12-3/TRBV12-4
CDR3nt: TGTGCCAGCAGTCTAATATTCAGGGGCCACGAGCAGTACTTC
CDR3aa: CASSLIFRGHEQYF

d_gene: TRBD2
j_gene: TRBJ2-5
abundance: NA
v_gene: TRBV6-2/TRBV6-3
CDR3nt: TGTGCCAGCAGTTACGCACCTGGCGGGAGGGGTCCCCACCAAGAGACCCAGTACTTC
CDR3aa: CASSYAPGGRGPHQETQYF

d_gene: TRBD2
j_gene: TRBJ2-1
abundance: NA
v_gene: TRBV7-8
CDR3nt: TGTGCCAGCAGCTTACGCCGGGTAGCGGGAGTGAATGAGCAGTTCTTC
CDR3aa: CASSLRRVAGVNEQFF

d_gene: NA
j_gene: TRBJ1-1
abundance: once
v_gene: TRBV5-1
CDR3nt: TGCGCCAGCACTAGGGAAGGGATCAGGAACACTGAAGCTTTCTTT
CDR3aa: CASTREGIRNTEAFF

d_gene: NA
j_gene: TRBJ2-4
abundance: NA
v_gene: TRBV5-1
CDR3nt: TGCGCCAGCAGCTTGGACACAGGGTGGAACATTCAGTACTTC
CDR3aa: CASSLDTGWNIQYF